The clone carrying this T cell receptor beta chain counts as medium-sized. Its specificity is not known. This entry is derived from a study of immune heterogeneity within non-small cell lung tumors. Turning to the study itself: Tumor histology was classified as squamous cell carcinoma in a handful of cases, non-squamous carcinoma in 10 and not otherwise specified in 1. Study results and limitations: Each patient's tumor sites shared recurring identical dominant CDR3 beta clonotypes, and individual sites also carried their own high-frequency clones. Individual patients largely had distinct high-frequency T-cell receptor beta clonotypes from one another.

Template input, which was bulk tumor genomic DNA, totaled 600 to 650 ng per sample. Several spatially distant biopsies were obtained per primary tumor intraoperatively. Curative surgical treatment was performed in patients who had newly diagnosed, untreated non-small cell lung cancer. Those donating were patients (newly diagnosed with non-small cell lung cancer) who were having surgery with curative intent. The TCR beta CDR3 region underwent multiplex PCR amplification with 32 V and 13 J primers. TCRdb itself ran the multiplex PCR reads through MiXCR, one entry per CDR3 protein. This sample has around 11,000 distinct CDR3 sequences, with under 25% found just once. Germline-derived CDR1 and CDR2 are MNHNS and SASEGT. The CDR3 is 14 residues long. With V trimmed by 5 bases and J by 4 bases, 5 bases remained unmatched.

This clonotype was sampled from a man aged 55 to 70 with non-small cell lung cancer. The rearrangement joins TRBV6-1 to TRBJ1-2; 9 bases align to TRBD1. The sequencing sample was made of lung tumor tissue. CDR3 sequence (DNA): TGTGCCAGCAGTTCCCCGGGACAGGGCTATGGCTACACCTTC. Its translation is CASSSPGQGYGYTF.